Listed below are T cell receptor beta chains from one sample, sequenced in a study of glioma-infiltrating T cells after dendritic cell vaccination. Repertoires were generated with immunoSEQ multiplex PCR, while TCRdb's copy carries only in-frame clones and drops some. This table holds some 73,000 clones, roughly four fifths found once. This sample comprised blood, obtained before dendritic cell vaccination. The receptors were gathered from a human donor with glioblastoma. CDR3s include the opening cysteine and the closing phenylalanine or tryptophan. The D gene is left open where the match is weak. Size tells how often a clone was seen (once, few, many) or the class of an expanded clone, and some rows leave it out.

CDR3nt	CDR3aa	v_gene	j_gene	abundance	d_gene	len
TGTGCCAGCAGTGACAGGCTGAAGAACACTGAAGCTTTCTTT	CASSDRLKNTEAFF	TRBV2	TRBJ1-1	-	-	14
TGTGCCAGTAGGGGAGGAAGGGCTCGGCAGCCCCAGCATTTT	CASRGGRARQPQHF	TRBV19	TRBJ1-5	-	-	14
TGCGCCAGCAGCGGAGGGACCGGGGCCAACGTCCTGACTTTC	CASSGGTGANVLTF	TRBV5-1	TRBJ2-6	-	-	14
TGTGCCAGCTTTAACGGAGATACGCAGTATTTT	CASFNGDTQYF	TRBV6-5	TRBJ2-3	-	-	11
TGCGCCAGCAGCTTGTGGCTTGGTCAGCCCCAGCATTTT	CASSLWLGQPQHF	TRBV5-1	TRBJ1-5	-	-	13
TGTGCCAGCAGTGACCCCCGACAGGGAAACACCATATATTTT	CASSDPRQGNTIYF	TRBV25-1	TRBJ1-3	-	-	14
TGTGCCAGCAGCTCTGGGGCAGGACCCACAGATACGCAGTATTTT	CASSSGAGPTDTQYF	TRBV7-3	TRBJ2-3	few	-	15
TGTGCCAGCAGCTTCTCTCCGGGACAGGGCAACTATGGCTACACCTTC	CASSFSPGQGNYGYTF	TRBV5-6	TRBJ1-2	-	TRBD1	16
TGTGCCAGTAAAATGATGGGCGTAGATCCTCCCTACACCTTC	CASKMMGVDPPYTF	TRBV19	TRBJ1-2	-	-	14
TGTGCCAGTAGTAGGGCGGGGTTTAATTCACCCCTCCACTTT	CASSRAGFNSPLHF	TRBV19	TRBJ1-6	-	-	14
TGTGCCAGCAGCTTGGACAGAGACAATGAGCAGTTCTTC	CASSLDRDNEQFF	TRBV5-8	TRBJ2-1	few	-	13
TGTGCCAGCAGCTGGATGGGCACAGACAATGAGCAGTTCTTC	CASSWMGTDNEQFF	TRBV5-6	TRBJ2-1	few	-	14
TGTGCCAGTAGAGGAGTAGTTCTAGCCAAAAACATTCAGTACTTC	CASRGVVLAKNIQYF	TRBV19	TRBJ2-4	-	-	15
TGTGCCAGCAGTGATCCCGACAGGACTGAAGCTTTCTTT	CASSDPDRTEAFF	TRBV6-1	TRBJ1-1	-	-	13
TGTGCCAGCAGCCCCAGTGGAGGGGTAAGGACCTACGAGCAGTACTTC	CASSPSGGVRTYEQYF	TRBV7-2	TRBJ2-7	-	-	16
TGCGCCAGCAGCCTTAGGAGGGGGCAAGCTAATGAAAAACTGTTTTTT	CASSLRRGQANEKLFF	TRBV5-1	TRBJ1-4	-	TRBD1	16
TGTGCCAGCAGCCAGGTCGGGGGGGTTCAGCCCCAGCATTTT	CASSQVGGVQPQHF	TRBV28	TRBJ1-5	-	-	14
TGCAGCACGATTCGAGACAGGGGCGTAGCTAACTATGGCTACACCTTC	CSTIRDRGVANYGYTF	TRBV29-1	TRBJ1-2	-	TRBD1	16
TGCAGCGTTGAACACAGGGATGGGATCAATGAGCAGTTCTTC	CSVEHRDGINEQFF	TRBV29-1	TRBJ2-1	-	-	14
TGCGCCAGCAGCCAAGATATCCCCGGGGGATCCAAAAACATTCAGTACTTC	CASSQDIPGGSKNIQYF	TRBV4-1	TRBJ2-4	few	-	17
TGTGCCAGCTCCCGGGGACTAGCGGGAGTGGGGCATGAGCAGTTCTTC	CASSRGLAGVGHEQFF	TRBV18	TRBJ2-1	-	TRBD2	16
TGCGCCAGCAGCTTCGACAGGGACGGGAACACCGGGGAGCTGTTTTTT	CASSFDRDGNTGELFF	TRBV5-1	TRBJ2-2	once	TRBD1	16
TGCAGCGTTGTTCCCGTATCTGAAGCTTTCTTT	CSVVPVSEAFF	TRBV29-1	TRBJ1-1	few	-	11
TGTGCCAGCAGCTATCGACTAGCGGGATGGACAGATACGCAGTATTTT	CASSYRLAGWTDTQYF	TRBV5-4	TRBJ2-3	-	TRBD2	16
TGCGCCAGCAGCTTGCCGGGGAACTATGGCTACACCTTC	CASSLPGNYGYTF	TRBV5-1	TRBJ1-2	-	-	13
TGCGCCAGCAGCCAATATCCAGCGGGAGAGATAGCAGATACGCAGTATTTT	CASSQYPAGEIADTQYF	TRBV4-1	TRBJ2-3	-	TRBD2	17
TGTGCCAGCAGCGTCCTTCAACTCGGAGCGGGGGGGCCCGATACGCAGTATTTT	CASSVLQLGAGGPDTQYF	TRBV9	TRBJ2-3	once	TRBD2	18
TGTGCCAGCAGCTTATGGCACCGGACTAGCGGCTACAATGAGCAGTTCTTC	CASSLWHRTSGYNEQFF	TRBV7-2	TRBJ2-1	-	TRBD2	17
TGCGCCAGCAGCCTAGGACAGGGTAATACTAACTATGGCTACACCTTC	CASSLGQGNTNYGYTF	TRBV5-1	TRBJ1-2	-	TRBD1	16
TGTGCCACTCTCGGTCGTTCTGATGGCTACACCTTC	CATLGRSDGYTF	TRBV6-5	TRBJ1-2	-	-	12
TGTGCCAGCAGCGCCCCAGGGGCCGCATCTGGAAACACCATATATTTT	CASSAPGAASGNTIYF	TRBV9	TRBJ1-3	once	-	16
TGTGCCAGCAGCCAAGTTACTAGCGGGAGGAGGCACACCGGGGAGCTGTTTTTT	CASSQVTSGRRHTGELFF	TRBV4-2	TRBJ2-2	-	TRBD2	18
TGTGCCTGGAGAGGGCTAGCGGGAGGACGTCAAGAGACCCAGTACTTC	CAWRGLAGGRQETQYF	TRBV30	TRBJ2-5	-	TRBD2	16
TGTGCCAGCAGCTTAATTGGGACAGGGCCGGTTGGGGAGACCCAGTACTTC	CASSLIGTGPVGETQYF	TRBV7-3	TRBJ2-5	-	TRBD1	17
TGCAGCGTTGGGGCGGGAGGCCCCAGGGGAAACATTCAGTACTTC	CSVGAGGPRGNIQYF	TRBV29-1	TRBJ2-4	once	TRBD2	15
TGTGCCAGTAGTAAGAGGCTAGCTCGCACAGATACGCAGTATTTT	CASSKRLARTDTQYF	TRBV19	TRBJ2-3	-	-	15
TGTGCCAGCAGCTTGGCCGCAGGGGGCCCTAACACCGGGGAGCTGTTTTTT	CASSLAAGGPNTGELFF	TRBV5-4	TRBJ2-2	-	TRBD1	17
TGTGCCAGCAGCAGGGAGGGCTATAGCAATCAGCCCCAGCATTTT	CASSREGYSNQPQHF	TRBV5-5	TRBJ1-5	few	-	15
TGCGCCAGCAGCCAAGTAGGCAAGCGGGGGGTTTTGGGGACCCAGTACTTC	CASSQVGKRGVLGTQYF	TRBV4-1	TRBJ2-5	-	TRBD2	17
TGTGCCAGCAGCCCGGGACAGCTAGAGACCCAGTACTTC	CASSPGQLETQYF	TRBV5-5	TRBJ2-5	-	TRBD1	13
TGTGCCAGCAAGAGACACCCGAGCTCCTACAATGAGCAGTTCTTC	CASKRHPSSYNEQFF	TRBV2	TRBJ2-1	-	-	15
TGTGCCAGCCCCCAATGGGAGGCTGGGGAGCTGTTTTTT	CASPQWEAGELFF	TRBV6-1	TRBJ2-2	-	-	13
TGTGCCAGCAGCCGGACTAGCGGAAGCACAGATACGCAGTATTTT	CASSRTSGSTDTQYF	TRBV5-4	TRBJ2-3	-	TRBD2	15
TGTGCCAGCAGTGAATTTAGGGCAGGGGCTTATGGCTACACCTTC	CASSEFRAGAYGYTF	TRBV6-1	TRBJ1-2	-	-	15
TGTGCCAGCAGCCCGGACAGGGGGCTCGAAGATACGCAGTATTTT	CASSPDRGLEDTQYF	TRBV13	TRBJ2-3	-	TRBD1	15
TGTGCCAGCAGTGAGGGCAACTCCTATAATTCACCCCTCCACTTT	CASSEGNSYNSPLHF	TRBV6-4	TRBJ1-6	-	-	15
TGCGCCAGCAGCTTGCCTGAAGACAGCACTGAAGCTTTCTTT	CASSLPEDSTEAFF	TRBV5-1	TRBJ1-1	-	-	14